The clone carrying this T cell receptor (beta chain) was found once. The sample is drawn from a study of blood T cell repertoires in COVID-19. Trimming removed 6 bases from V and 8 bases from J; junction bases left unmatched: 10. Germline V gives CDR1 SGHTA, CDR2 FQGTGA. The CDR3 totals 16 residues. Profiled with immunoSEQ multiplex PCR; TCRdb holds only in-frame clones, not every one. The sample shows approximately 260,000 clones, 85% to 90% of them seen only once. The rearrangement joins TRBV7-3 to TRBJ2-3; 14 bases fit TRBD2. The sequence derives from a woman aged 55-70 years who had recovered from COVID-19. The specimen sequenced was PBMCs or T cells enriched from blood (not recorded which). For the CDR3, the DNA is TGTGCCAGCAGTCTCCGGGGACTAGCGGGAGAAGTTACGCAGTATTTT. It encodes CASSLRGLAGEVTQYF.